This T cell receptor beta chain was observed in a study of vaccination and CD4 T cells after COVID-19. Study-wide background: The convalescents, six males and four females, included two who were Hispanic. Post-diagnosis, post-COVID samples were collected after a median approximately 92 days, ranging 35 to 161.

Treatment here: roughly 10-day PBMC culture with coronavirus spike peptide pools or control peptides (ViraFEST assay). Spanning March to December 2020, the positive PCR dates came before US Alpha, Beta and Delta variants. Turning to this clonotype: The antigen is unknown.

Sequencing of DNA taken from cultured CD4+ T cells relied on the Oncomine TCR Beta short-read assay. CD4+ T cells were cultured, and genomic DNA was extracted from them. From the PCR reads, TCRdb called clonotypes with MiXCR, one entry per CDR3 protein. The sample lists approximately 6,000 distinct CDR3 sequences; over 60% were seen once. The TCR comes from a human donor who had recovered from COVID-19. The sample taken for sequencing was CD4+ T cells from blood, cultured in vitro.

The CDR3 bases are TGCAGTGCTCCCATAGCGGGAGGCAGCACAGATACGCAGTATTTT. It is translated as CSAPIAGGSTDTQYF. The chain combines TRBV20-1 with TRBJ2-3, with 10 bases matching TRBD2. V trimming: 5 bases; J trimming: 0 bases; junction bases outside the gene matches: 5. This CDR3 has 15 amino acids. Germline lookup yields CDR1 DFQATT and CDR2 SNEGSKA (reference sequence).